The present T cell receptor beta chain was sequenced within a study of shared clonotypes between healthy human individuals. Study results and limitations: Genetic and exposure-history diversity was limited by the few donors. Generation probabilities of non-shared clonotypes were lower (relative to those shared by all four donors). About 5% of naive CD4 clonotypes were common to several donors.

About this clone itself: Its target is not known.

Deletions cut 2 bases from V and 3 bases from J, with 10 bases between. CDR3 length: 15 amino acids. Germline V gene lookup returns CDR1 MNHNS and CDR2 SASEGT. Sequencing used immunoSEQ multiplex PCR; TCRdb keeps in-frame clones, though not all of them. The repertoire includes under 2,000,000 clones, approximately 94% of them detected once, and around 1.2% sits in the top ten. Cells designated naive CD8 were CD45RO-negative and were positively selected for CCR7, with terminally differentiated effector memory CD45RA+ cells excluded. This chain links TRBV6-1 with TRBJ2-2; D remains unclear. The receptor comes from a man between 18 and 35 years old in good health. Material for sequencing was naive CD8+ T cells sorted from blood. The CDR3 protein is CASSELNSYTGELFF. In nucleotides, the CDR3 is TGTGCCAGCAGTGAACTTAACAGCTACACCGGGGAGCTGTTTTTT.